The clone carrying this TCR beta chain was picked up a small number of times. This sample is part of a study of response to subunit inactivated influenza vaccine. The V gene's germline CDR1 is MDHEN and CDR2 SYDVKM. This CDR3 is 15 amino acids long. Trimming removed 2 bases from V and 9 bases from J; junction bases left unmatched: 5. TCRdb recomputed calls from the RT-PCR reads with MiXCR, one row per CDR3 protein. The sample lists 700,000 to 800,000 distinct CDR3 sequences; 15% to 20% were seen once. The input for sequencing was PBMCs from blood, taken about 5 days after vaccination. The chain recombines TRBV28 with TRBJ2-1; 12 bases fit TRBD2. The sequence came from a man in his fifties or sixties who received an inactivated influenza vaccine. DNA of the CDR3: TGTGCCAGCAGTTTAAGCCTAGCGGGAGGGGGTGAGCAGTTCTTC. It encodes CASSLSLAGGGEQFF.